The rows below give T cell receptor beta chains drawn from one sample of a study of cytomegalovirus exposure and HLA in healthy donors. Sequenced by immunoSEQ multiplex PCR; TCRdb stores in-frame clones only, minus some. The sample has about 120,000 clones, roughly 71% seen once. The sample comprised PBMCs. These receptors were obtained from a man younger than 35 in good health and CMV-seropositive. CDR3s leave out the opening cysteine and the closing phenylalanine or tryptophan. Fields, in order: D gene, clone size, CDR3 length, J gene, V gene, CDR3 protein. D genes are given only for firm matches. Not all rows give a size; the values are once, few, many and, for expanded clones, a class.

>NA|NA|14|TRBJ2-3|TRBV11-2
ASSLDSLWSTDTQY
>NA|NA|12|TRBJ1-4|TRBV5-6
ASSYPSGGEKLF
>NA|NA|11|TRBJ1-1|TRBV7-2
ASSLSAGGEAF
>NA|NA|12|TRBJ1-1|TRBV19
ASNIQGKNIEAF
>NA|NA|14|TRBJ1-1|TRBV5-6
ASSLAHSSMNTEAF
>TRBD1|NA|12|TRBJ1-4|TRBV28
ASGGQGVSLGLF
>NA|few|13|TRBJ1-1|TRBV28
ASSHTQGSDTEAF
>TRBD1|NA|13|TRBJ1-1|TRBV6-5
ASSPPTGDQAEAF
>TRBD1|NA|12|TRBJ2-2|TRBV5-6
ASQRDRVSGELF
>TRBD1|NA|12|TRBJ1-2|TRBV6-6
ASNDRGQVDGYT
>NA|NA|12|TRBJ2-3|TRBV4-2
ASSQTHSTDTQY
>TRBD2|NA|11|TRBJ2-5|TRBV30
AWREAGVETQY
>NA|NA|14|TRBJ2-1|TRBV4-1
ASSQEVLASYNEQF
>NA|few|15|TRBJ1-1|TRBV5-3
ARSLFVRQVMNTEAF
>NA|few|13|TRBJ1-1|TRBV28
ASSPQGTGGTEAF
>NA|NA|15|TRBJ2-3|TRBV4-2
ASSQGISGTFTDTQY
>NA|few|12|TRBJ1-6|TRBV6-5
ASWTAFYNSPLH
>NA|NA|12|TRBJ2-5|TRBV5-1
ASSLEVRGATQY
>TRBD2|once|14|TRBJ2-1|TRBV5-1
ASSSGLAGYYNEQF
>NA|once|12|TRBJ2-1|TRBV28
ASSLGSSYNEQF
>TRBD1|NA|15|TRBJ1-6|TRBV10-3
AISESRAGGYDSPLH
>NA|NA|12|TRBJ2-1|TRBV19
ASSIGGLYNEQF
>NA|NA|13|TRBJ1-2|TRBV5-4
ASSLEGRKSYGYT
>TRBD2|NA|16|TRBJ2-2|TRBV5-4
ASSLARSGGFDTGELF
>TRBD1|NA|11|TRBJ1-2|TRBV10-3
AITPTGDYGYT
>NA|few|8|TRBJ1-2|TRBV29-1
SVREIGYT